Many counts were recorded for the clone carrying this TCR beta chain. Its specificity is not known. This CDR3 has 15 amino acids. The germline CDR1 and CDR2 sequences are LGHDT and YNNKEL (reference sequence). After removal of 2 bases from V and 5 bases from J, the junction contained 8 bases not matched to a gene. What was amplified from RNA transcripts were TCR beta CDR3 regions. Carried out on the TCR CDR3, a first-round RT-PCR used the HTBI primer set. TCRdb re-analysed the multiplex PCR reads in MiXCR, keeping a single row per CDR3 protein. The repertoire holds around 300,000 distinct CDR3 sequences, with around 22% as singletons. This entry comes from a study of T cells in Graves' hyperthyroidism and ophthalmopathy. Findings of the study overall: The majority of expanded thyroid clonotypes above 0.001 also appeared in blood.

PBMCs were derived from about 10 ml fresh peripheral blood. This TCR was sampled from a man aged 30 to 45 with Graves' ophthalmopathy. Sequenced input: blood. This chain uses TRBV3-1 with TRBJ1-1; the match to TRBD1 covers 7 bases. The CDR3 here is CASSQRSRGRTEAFF. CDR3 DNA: TGTGCCAGCAGCCAACGGTCCAGGGGGAGGACTGAAGCTTTCTTT.